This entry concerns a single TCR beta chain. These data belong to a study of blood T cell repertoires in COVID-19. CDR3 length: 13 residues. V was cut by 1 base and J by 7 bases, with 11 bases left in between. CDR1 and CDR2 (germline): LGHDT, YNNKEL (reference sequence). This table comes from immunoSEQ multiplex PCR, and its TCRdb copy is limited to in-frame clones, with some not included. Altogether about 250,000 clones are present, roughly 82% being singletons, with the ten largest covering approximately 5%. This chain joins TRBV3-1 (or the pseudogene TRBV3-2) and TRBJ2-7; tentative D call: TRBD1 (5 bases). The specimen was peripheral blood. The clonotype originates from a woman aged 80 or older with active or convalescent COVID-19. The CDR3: CASSQGTYREQYF. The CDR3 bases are TGTGCCAGCAGCCAAGGGACATATCGAGAGCAGTACTTC.